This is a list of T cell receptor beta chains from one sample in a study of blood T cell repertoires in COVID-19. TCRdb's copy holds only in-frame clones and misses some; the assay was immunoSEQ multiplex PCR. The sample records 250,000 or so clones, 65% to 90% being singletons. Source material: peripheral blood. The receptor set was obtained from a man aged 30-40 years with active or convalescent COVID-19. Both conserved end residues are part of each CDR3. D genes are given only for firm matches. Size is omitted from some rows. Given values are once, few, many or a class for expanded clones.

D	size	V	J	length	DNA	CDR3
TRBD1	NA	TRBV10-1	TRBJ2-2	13	TGCGCCAGCAAACAGGGGGATACCGGGGAGCTGTTTTTT	CASKQGDTGELFF
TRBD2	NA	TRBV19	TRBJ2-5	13	TGTGCCAGCTGGGGGGGACGACGAGACACCCAGTACTTC	CASWGGRRDTQYF
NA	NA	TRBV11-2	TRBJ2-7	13	TGTGCCAGCGTAGGTACAGGGTCGGTCGAGCAGTACTTC	CASVGTGSVEQYF
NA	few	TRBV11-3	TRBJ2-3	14	TGTGCCAGCAGCTTAGACGGGATCGCAGATACGCAGTATTTT	CASSLDGIADTQYF
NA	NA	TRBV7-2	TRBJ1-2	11	TGTGCCAGCAGCGTAGAACGAAGCCACACCTTC	CASSVERSHTF
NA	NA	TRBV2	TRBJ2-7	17	TGTGCCAGCAGTCTTGAAACCGCGATCGATCTCCTTTACGAGCAGTACTTC	CASSLETAIDLLYEQYF
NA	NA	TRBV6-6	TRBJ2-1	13	TGTGCCAGCACCCCCCCGGGGAGGAATGAGCAGTTCTTC	CASTPPGRNEQFF
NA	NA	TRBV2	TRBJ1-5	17	TGTGCCAGCAGTGTTCGGGGGTGGATTAATAGCAATCAGCCCCAGCATTTT	CASSVRGWINSNQPQHF
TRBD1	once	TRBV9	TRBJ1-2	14	TGTGCCAGCAGCGACGGGACAGGGAACTATGGCTACACCTTC	CASSDGTGNYGYTF
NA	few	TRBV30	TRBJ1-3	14	TGTGCCTGGAGTAAGGGGCACGATGGAAACACCATATATTTT	CAWSKGHDGNTIYF
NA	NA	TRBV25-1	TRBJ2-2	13	TGTGCCAGCAGCCGAAGGGGGACCGGGGAGCTGTTTTTT	CASSRRGTGELFF
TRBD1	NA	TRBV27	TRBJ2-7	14	TGTGCCAGCAGTGACAGGGCTGGTATCGACGAGCAGTACTTC	CASSDRAGIDEQYF
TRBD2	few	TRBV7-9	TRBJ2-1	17	TGTGCCAGCAGCTTACAGCAGGGACTAGCGGATAGGAATGAGCAGTTCTTC	CASSLQQGLADRNEQFF
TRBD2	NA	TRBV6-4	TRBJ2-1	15	TGTGCCAGCAGTGACGCTAGCGGGGGCTACAATGAGCAGTTCTTC	CASSDASGGYNEQFF
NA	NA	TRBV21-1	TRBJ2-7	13	TGTGCCATACCACAGGGGGAGCTCCGCGAGCAGTACTTC	CAIPQGELREQYF
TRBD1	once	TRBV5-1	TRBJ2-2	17	TGCGCCAGCAGAGCTGCTCCGGGACAGGGAAGCACCGGGGAGCTGTTTTTT	CASRAAPGQGSTGELFF
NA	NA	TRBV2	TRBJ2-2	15	TGTGCCAGCAGCGAAACAGGGATGAACACCGGGGAGCTGTTTTTT	CASSETGMNTGELFF
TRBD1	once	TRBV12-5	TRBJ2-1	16	TGTGCTAGTGGTTTGGTGGGGTTGACAGGGAGCTATGAGCAGTTCTTC	CASGLVGLTGSYEQFF
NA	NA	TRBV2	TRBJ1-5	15	TGTGCCAGCAGTGGGCTTCAGGGTTATACGGAGCCCCAGCATTTT	CASSGLQGYTEPQHF
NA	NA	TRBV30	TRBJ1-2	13	TGTGCCTGGAGTGTTTCAGGGGTGAGAGGCTACACCTTC	CAWSVSGVRGYTF
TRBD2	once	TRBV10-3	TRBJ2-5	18	TGTGCCATCAGTGACCAGTCTTCCCTAGCGGATACACAAGAGACCCAGTACTTC	CAISDQSSLADTQETQYF
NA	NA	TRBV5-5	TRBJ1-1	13	TGTGCCAGCAGCTTGTATTTGAACACTGAAGCTTTCTTT	CASSLYLNTEAFF
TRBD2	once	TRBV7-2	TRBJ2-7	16	TGTGCCAGCAGCTTAGTAGGCGGGGGAAACTCCTACGAGCAGTACTTC	CASSLVGGGNSYEQYF
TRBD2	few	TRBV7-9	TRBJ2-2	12	TGTGCCCTACGACTAGCGACCGGGGAGCTGTTTTTT	CALRLATGELFF
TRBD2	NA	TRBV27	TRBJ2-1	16	TGTGCCAGCAGTTTACGGGGGGTTCCCTCCTACAATGAGCAGTTCTTC	CASSLRGVPSYNEQFF
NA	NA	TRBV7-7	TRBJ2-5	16	TGTGCCAGCAGCTTAGGGACAGAACCTCGGCTTGAGACCCAGTACTTC	CASSLGTEPRLETQYF
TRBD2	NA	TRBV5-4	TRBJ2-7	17	TGTGCCAGCAGCTCTCCCCCCCGGACTAGCTTCGCCGACGAGCAGTACTTC	CASSSPPRTSFADEQYF
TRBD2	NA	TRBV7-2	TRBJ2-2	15	TGTGCCAGCAGCCGTAGCGGGGGGGCCAACGGGGAGCTGTTTTTT	CASSRSGGANGELFF
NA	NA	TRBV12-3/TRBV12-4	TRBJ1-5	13	TGTGCCAGCAGTTTCCAGGGAACCCAGCCCCAGCATTTT	CASSFQGTQPQHF
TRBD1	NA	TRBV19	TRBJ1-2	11	TGTGCCAGTAGTACTAAGACAGGGTTGATCTTC	CASSTKTGLIF
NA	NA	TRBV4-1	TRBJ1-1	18	TGCGCCAGCAGCCAGGATCCGGTTAGACGGGCGGGGGACACTGAAGCTTTCTTT	CASSQDPVRRAGDTEAFF
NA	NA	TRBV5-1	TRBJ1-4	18	TGCGCCAGCAGCTTGGCCCGGGATTCGGTTGGAACTAATGAAAAACTGTTTTTT	CASSLARDSVGTNEKLFF
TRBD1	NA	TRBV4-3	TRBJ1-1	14	TGCGCCAGCAGCGCGGACAGGAAAAACACTGAAGCTTTCTTT	CASSADRKNTEAFF
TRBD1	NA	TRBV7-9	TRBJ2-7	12	TGTGCCAGCAGCCCAGACAGGGACGAGCAGTACTTC	CASSPDRDEQYF
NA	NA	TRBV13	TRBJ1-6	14	TGTGCCAGCAGCCCCCGGGACAACCGTTCACCCCTCCACTTT	CASSPRDNRSPLHF
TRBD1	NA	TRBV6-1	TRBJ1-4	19	TGTGCCAGCAGTGGGATAAGGGGCAGGGGGCGCTTATCGAATGAAAAACTGTTTTTT	CASSGIRGRGRLSNEKLFF
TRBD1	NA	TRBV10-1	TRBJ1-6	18	TGCGCCAGCAACCGGACAGGCTGGGTGGTGAACTATAATTCACCCCTCCACTTT	CASNRTGWVVNYNSPLHF
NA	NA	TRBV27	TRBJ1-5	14	TGTGCCAGCAGTTTACGTTCCAACAGAACGCCCCAGCATTTT	CASSLRSNRTPQHF
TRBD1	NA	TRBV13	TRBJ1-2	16	TGTGCCAGCAGCTTGGGGACAGGGGGACTCAACTATGGCTACACCTTC	CASSLGTGGLNYGYTF
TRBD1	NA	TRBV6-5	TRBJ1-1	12	TGTGCCAGCCATAGGACAGGAACCGTGGCTTTCTTT	CASHRTGTVAFF
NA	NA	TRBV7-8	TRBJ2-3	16	TGTGCCAGCAGCGCCCAACCCGGGAGAGCCACAGATACGCAGTATTTT	CASSAQPGRATDTQYF
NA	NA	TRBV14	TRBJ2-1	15	TGTGCCAGCAGCCGAGACGGGGGTGATTGGAATGAGCAGTTCTTC	CASSRDGGDWNEQFF
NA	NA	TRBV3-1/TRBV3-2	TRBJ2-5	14	TGTGCCAGCAGCCAGACACATTCCCAAGAGACCCAGTACTTC	CASSQTHSQETQYF
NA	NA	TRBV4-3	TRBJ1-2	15	TGCGCCAGCAGCCAAGATGGAGGCAGATTCTATGGCTACACCTTC	CASSQDGGRFYGYTF
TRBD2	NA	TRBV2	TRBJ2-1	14	TGTGCCAGCCGCGGGGGGGGGCTTAGTAATGAGCAGTTCTTC	CASRGGGLSNEQFF
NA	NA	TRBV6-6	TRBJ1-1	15	TGTGCCAGCAGTTACTCGATCGGGGGGCGGACTGAAGCTTTCTTT	CASSYSIGGRTEAFF
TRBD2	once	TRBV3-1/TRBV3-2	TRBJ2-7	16	TGTGCCAGCAGCCCCCCCTTGGGCGGGGGGTCCTACGAGCAGTACTTC	CASSPPLGGGSYEQYF
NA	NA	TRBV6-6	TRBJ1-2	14	TGTGCCAGCAACACACAGGGTTCAGGCTATGGCTACACCTTC	CASNTQGSGYGYTF
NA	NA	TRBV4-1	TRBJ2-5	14	TGCGCCAGCAGCCAAGTCGCCCTCCGGGAGACCCAGTACTTC	CASSQVALRETQYF